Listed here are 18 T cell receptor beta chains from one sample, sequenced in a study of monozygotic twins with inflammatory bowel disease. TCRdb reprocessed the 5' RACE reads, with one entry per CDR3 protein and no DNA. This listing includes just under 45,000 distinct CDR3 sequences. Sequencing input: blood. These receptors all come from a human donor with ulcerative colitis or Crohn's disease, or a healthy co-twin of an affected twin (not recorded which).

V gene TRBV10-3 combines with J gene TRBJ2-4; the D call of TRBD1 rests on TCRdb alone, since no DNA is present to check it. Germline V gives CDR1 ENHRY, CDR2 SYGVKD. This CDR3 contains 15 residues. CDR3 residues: CAISESRGGKNIQYF.

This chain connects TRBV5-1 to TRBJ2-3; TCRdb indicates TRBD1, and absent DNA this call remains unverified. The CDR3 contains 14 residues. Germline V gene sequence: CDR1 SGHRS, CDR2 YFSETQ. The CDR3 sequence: CASWGLDSTDTQYF.

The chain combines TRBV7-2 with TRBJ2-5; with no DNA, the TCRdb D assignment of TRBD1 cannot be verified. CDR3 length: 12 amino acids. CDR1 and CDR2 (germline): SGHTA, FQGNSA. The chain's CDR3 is CASSLGRETQYF.

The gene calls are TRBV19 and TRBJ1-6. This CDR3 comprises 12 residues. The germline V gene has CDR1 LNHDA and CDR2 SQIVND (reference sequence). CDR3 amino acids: CASNLGHSPLHF.

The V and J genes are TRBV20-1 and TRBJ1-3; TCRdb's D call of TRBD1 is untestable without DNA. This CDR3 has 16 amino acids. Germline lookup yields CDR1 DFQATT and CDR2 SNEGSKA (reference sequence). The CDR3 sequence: CSARDRIRVTGNTIYF.

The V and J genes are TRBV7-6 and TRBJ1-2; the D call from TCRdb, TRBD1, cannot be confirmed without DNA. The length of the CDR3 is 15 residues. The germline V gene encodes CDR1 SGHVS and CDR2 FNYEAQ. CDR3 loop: CASSSRTGSNYGYTF.

CDR3 amino acids: CASSPTGTDTQYF. The chain has TRBV5-1 and TRBJ2-3; the TRBD1 assignment by TCRdb is unverifiable without DNA. Germline CDR1 SGHRS, CDR2 YFSETQ. This CDR3 is 13 amino acids long.

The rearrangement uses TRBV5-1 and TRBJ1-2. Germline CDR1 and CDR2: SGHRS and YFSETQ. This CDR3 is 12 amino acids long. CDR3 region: CASSLTADGYTF.

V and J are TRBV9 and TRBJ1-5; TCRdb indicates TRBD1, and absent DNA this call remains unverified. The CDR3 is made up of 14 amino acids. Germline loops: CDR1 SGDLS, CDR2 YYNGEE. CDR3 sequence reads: CASGQGLLNQPQHF.

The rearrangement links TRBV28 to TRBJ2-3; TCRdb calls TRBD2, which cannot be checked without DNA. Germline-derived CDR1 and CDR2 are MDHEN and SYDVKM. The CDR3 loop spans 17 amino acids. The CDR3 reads CASSLGLAGANTDTQYF. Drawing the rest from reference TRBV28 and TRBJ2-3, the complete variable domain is DVKVTQSSRYLVKRTGEKVFLECVQDMDHENMFWYRQDPGLGLRLIYFSYDVKMKEKGDIPEGYSVSREKKERFSLILESASTNQTSMYLCASSLGLAGANTDTQYFGPGTRLTVL.

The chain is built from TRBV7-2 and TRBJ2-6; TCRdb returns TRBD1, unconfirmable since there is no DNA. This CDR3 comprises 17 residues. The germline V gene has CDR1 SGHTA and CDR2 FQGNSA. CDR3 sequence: CASSAGQSPSGANVLTF.

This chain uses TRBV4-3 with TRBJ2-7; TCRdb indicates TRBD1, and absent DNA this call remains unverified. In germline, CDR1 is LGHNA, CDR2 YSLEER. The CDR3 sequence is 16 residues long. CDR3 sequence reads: CASSQVPTGSSYEQYF.

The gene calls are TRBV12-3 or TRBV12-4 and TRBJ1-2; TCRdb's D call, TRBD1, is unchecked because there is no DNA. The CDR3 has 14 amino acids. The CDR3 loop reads CASSLESGAYGYTF.

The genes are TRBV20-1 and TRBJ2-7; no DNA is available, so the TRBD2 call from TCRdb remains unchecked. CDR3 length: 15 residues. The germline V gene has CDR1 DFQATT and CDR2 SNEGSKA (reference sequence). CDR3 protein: CSAPNPGGPSYEQYF.

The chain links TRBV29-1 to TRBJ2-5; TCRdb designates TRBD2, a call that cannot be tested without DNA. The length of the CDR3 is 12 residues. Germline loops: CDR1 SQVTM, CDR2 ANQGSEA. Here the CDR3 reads CSVVGGEETQYF.

CDR3 protein: CASISGTGGRNEQFF. The chain links TRBV12-3 or TRBV12-4 to TRBJ2-1; TCRdb picks TRBD1, but there is no DNA to check that call. CDR3 length equals 15 residues.

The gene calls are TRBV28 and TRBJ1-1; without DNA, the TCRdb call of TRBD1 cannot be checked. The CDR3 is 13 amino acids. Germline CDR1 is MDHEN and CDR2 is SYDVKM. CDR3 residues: CASIQGRGTEAFF. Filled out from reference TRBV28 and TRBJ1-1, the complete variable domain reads DVKVTQSSRYLVKRTGEKVFLECVQDMDHENMFWYRQDPGLGLRLIYFSYDVKMKEKGDIPEGYSVSREKKERFSLILESASTNQTSMYLCASIQGRGTEAFFGQGTRLTVV.

The CDR3 here is CASSVGQSGYGYTF. V is TRBV5-1 and J is TRBJ1-2; TCRdb's assignment of TRBD1 cannot be checked, as there is no DNA. Germline CDR1 SGHRS, CDR2 YFSETQ. This CDR3 has 14 amino acids.